This T cell receptor (beta chain) was recorded in a study of vaccination effects on CD4 cells after COVID-19. Study context: After the second dose, samples were taken at median day 72.

This clone was counted between two and nine times. What it recognizes is unknown. Sequencing was preceded by expansion of antigen-specific CD4+ T cells with viral peptide pools in the ViraFEST assay. Cells that had been cultured for 10 days were the source of isolated CD4+ T cells. Of the BNT162b2 and mRNA-1273 vaccines, participants received two doses of one or the other. Half-medium replacement with IL-2 medium occurred on days 3 and 7. Trimming cost V 5 bases and J 8 bases, with 24 bases left between them. Germline-derived CDR1 and CDR2 are SEHNR and FQNEAQ (reference sequence). The CDR3 runs 16 residues. The study, taken as a whole, reports: The study got few convalescent patients and did not collect any early post-infection timepoints. Common cold coronaviruses were cross-recognized by only 1 of 255 vaccine-induced clones in healthy vaccinees.

The protocol was immunoSEQ multiplex PCR, while the TCRdb copy is restricted to in-frame clones and leaves out a portion. The data hold approximately 25,000 clones, with about 80% observed a single time. The sequence was collected from a human donor who received a COVID-19 vaccine. Some clones in this sample may be carry-over from other donors' samples. The sequences come from CD4+ T cells from PBMCs cultured with SARS-CoV-2 spike peptides, collected after COVID-19 vaccination. The chain combines TRBV7-9 with TRBJ1-1, with a possible D match to TRBD1 (6 bases). The CDR3 sequence is CASSIRGGGRTNEAFF. In nucleotides, the CDR3 is TGTGCCAGCAGCATAAGAGGCGGGGGGCGAACTAACGAAGCTTTCTTT.